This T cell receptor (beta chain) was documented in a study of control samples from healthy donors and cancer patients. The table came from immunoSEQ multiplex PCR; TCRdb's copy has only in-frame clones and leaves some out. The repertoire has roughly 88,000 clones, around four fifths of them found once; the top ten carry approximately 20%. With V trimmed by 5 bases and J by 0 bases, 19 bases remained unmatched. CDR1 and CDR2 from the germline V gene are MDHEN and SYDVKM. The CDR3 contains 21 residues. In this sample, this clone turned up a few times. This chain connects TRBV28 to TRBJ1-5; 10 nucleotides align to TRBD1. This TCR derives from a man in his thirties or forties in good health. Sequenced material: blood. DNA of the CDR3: TGTGCCAGCAGTCTAAAAAACTATTCTGGGACAGGGGCTTATAGCAATCAGCCCCAGCATTTT. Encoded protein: CASSLKNYSGTGAYSNQPQHF.